Listed here is a single T cell receptor beta chain. The antigen it recognizes is unknown. Per-base quality was not reported, and no clone a single base away is much larger than it. The data were taken from a study of cytomegalovirus exposure and HLA in healthy donors (dated by TCRdb to about 2017). About the full investigation: An earlier analysis of approximately 590 of the donors reported more than 250 Gb of sequence data and around 110 million unique TCR beta sequences from about 200 million T cells. An early release covering roughly 640 HLA-typed donors comprised around 300 gigabases of sequencing data and around 80 million unique TCR sequences. The genetic ancestry cluster associated with self-reported Caucasian donors included over 65% of the roughly 360 genotyped donors. The study aimed to test whether cataloging public T cell receptors could reveal signatures of past pathogen exposure. The study profiled the T cell repertoires of hundreds of subjects by immunosequencing and related them to cytomegalovirus serostatus. Along with the roughly 710-subject first cohort, a separate validation cohort of 120 different subjects was used. To predict cytomegalovirus infection status, the study brought together high-throughput TCR immunosequencing, statistical association of individual TCRs with disease status, and machine learning. To study patterns of TCR occurrence, a later analysis re-analyzed previously published TCR beta repertoires from under 750 donors and added high-resolution HLA genotyping. Rather than drawing on any new phenotypic data, the later analysis identified candidate immune exposures from TCR beta sequences and the way those sequences occurred across donors. In an earlier analysis of 587 of the donors, high-throughput TCR beta sequencing was used to judge whether each TCR beta V gene segment behaved as functional or pseudogenic. Donor age, sex, ethnicity and CMV serostatus were compiled alongside the repertoire data. A later genetic analysis used genome-wide SNP genotypes for 398 of the 666 donors, treating that subset as a discovery cohort. Every discovery cohort repertoire had been produced on one sequencing platform. HLA typing included class I and class II loci at four-digit resolution. The number of typed donors differed by locus: about 629-630 for A, B, C, DRB1 and DQB1; 500 to 550 for DQA1; roughly 600 for DPA1; and roughly 470 for DPB1. Roughly five DR-DQ haplotypes were handled as single units for association and clustering, since linkage in the cohort was strong. Among about 390 genotyped donors of the cohort, an average of around 240,000 unique TCR beta nucleotide sequences were sequenced per donor, roughly a sixth of them non-productive. Study-level results and caveats: The only immune exposure information available for the cohort was CMV serostatus. In an earlier analysis of 450 to 750 of the donors, most TCR beta V segments appeared in productive rearrangements about 87% or about 30% of the time, broadly matching IMGT annotations. A further reported finding was that TCR beta sequences accurately predicted the HLA-A and HLA-B alleles for most subjects in the first cohort. In a later analysis, HLA-associated TCR beta chains were found to be more clonally expanded and to have lower generation probabilities than equally common non-associated chains. Linkage disequilibrium might explain the correlated functional status among segregating V segments, but an unknown experimental factor could not be excluded. Because HLA typing was unavailable for some donors at each locus, only the typed subset was used in association tests. Only TCR beta chains were sequenced in this cohort, and the absence of alpha or paired-chain data limited detectable features. The classifier was reported to diagnose cytomegalovirus status with high specificity and sensitivity in both the original and validation cohorts. A total of 150 or so TCR beta chains were listed by the study as associated with cytomegalovirus. In a later analysis, the rate of TCR association differed among HLA loci, with DRB1 alleles having the most associated TCRs and HLA-C alleles having the fewest. The authors suggested that the approach could potentially be generalized to other disease states and immunological phenotypes. In a later genetic analysis, a missense DCLRE1C variant was associated with V-gene and J-gene trimming of TCR beta chains, and the association was replicated in an independent cohort. A later analysis found that most CMV-associated TCR beta chains appeared HLA-restricted, with HLA associations seemingly driven largely by CMV exposure. The sequencing pipeline was judged likely to have produced a cluster of highly shared sequence variants as a technical artifact. Assigning TCR associations to individual alleles was difficult when HLA alleles, especially DR and DQ, strongly co-occurred. Compared with the roughly 670-donor mean, donors in an Asian-associated ancestry cluster had fewer N-insertions in productive TCRs, according to a later genetic analysis. Specific HLA alleles were associated with 16,951 TCR beta sequences at a false discovery rate of 0.05 in a later analysis. Some IMGT-functional V segments, including TRBV6-2 and TRBV6-3, could not be distinguished by the 87-base-pair reads and were therefore excluded. According to a later analysis, parvovirus B19, influenza, CMV and Epstein-Barr virus appeared linked to several top co-occurrence clusters. The earlier analysis of 587 of the donors excluded about 16 rarely observed V segments, including chromosome 9 orphons, because counts were too low. In vitro tests confirmed that a few of the cytomegalovirus-associated TCR beta chains recognize cytomegalovirus antigens. While some public TCRs were present in many individuals, most TCR sequences turned up only very rarely across donors. The presence/absence analyses assumed that sequencing depth was roughly uniform across donors, and that assumption may not be true.

Receptor amplification or capture employed the immunoSEQ multiplex PCR assay. The multiplex PCR relied on a mix of 60 forward primers for TCR Vbeta segments and 13 reverse primers for TCR Jbeta segments. A multiplex PCR assay on genomic DNA amplified the CDR3 region of rearranged TCR beta genes. Amplified TCR beta libraries were sequenced as 87-base-pair reads on the Illumina HiSeq System. The paper's data handling went like this. A later analysis tallied about 77 million unique TCR beta chains across the 660 or so repertoires, and about 10 million of those chains were shared by two or more donors. Raw reads were error-corrected and collapsed into unique sequences with a nearest-neighbor algorithm that merged closely related sequences to remove PCR and sequencing errors. CDR3 sequences were aligned to IMGT reference sequences to assign V, D and J gene segments. For a sequence to be retained, a match of at least six nucleotides was required to both a V gene segment and a J gene segment. A rearrangement counted as productive if the CDR3 had no stop codons and remained in frame with V and J, and every other rearrangement counted as non-productive. Following IMGT convention, CDR3 was defined as the stretch from the second conserved V-encoded cysteine up to the conserved J-encoded phenylalanine. Sequences without an unambiguous match to a single V gene segment were excluded from the earlier analysis of a few hundred of the donors. An earlier analysis of approximately 590 of the donors called V segments functional above 56.7% productive rearrangements and segregating when the between-donor standard deviation exceeded 5%. A statistical classification framework was built to diagnose cytomegalovirus status from the catalog of TCR beta chain sequences. V and J gene assignment, in a later analysis, came from comparing TCR nucleotide sequences with IMGT/GENE-DB human TR gene sequences. Using the TCRdist pipeline, a later analysis assigned CDR3 sequences along with most-parsimonious VDJ recombination scenarios. In a later analysis, each TCR beta chain was defined by its CDR3 amino acid sequence together with its V-gene family, and reads without a unique V-gene family were excluded. A later analysis removed over 500 highly shared, low-generation-probability nucleotide sequences to deal with suspected cross-contamination and a sequencing artifact. A later analysis calculated a clonal expansion index for each public chain from normalized within-repertoire ranks of inferred template counts. A later analysis computed generation probabilities with a VDJ recombination model fitted to out-of-frame rearrangements, and checked the results against IGoR. Hypergeometric tests were used in a later analysis to score TCR-TCR, TCR-HLA and TCR-CMV co-occurrence, with a repertoire-size bias correction applied to the TCR pairs. To estimate false discovery rates, a later analysis permuted the HLA or CMV assignments 20 times. A later analysis grouped co-occurring TCRs with DBSCAN, adding TCRdist sequence similarity when clustering within HLA-allele-positive subsets. Repertoires with fewer than 30,000 or more than 120,000 public chains, plus five repertoires with anomalous nucleotide sharing, were excluded from co-occurrence clustering. TCRdb stores this immuneACCESS table with in-frame sequences only. Part of the clones is absent; in the studies checked, under half of the shortfall reflects unresolved V genes, and no reason is known for the rest. V and J calls and clone size are as listed in that table; D and trimming were resolved from the DNA. Counted in this sample were 150,000 to 200,000 clones; roughly 80% of them appeared once. The ten largest clonotypes hold around 4.1% of the sample.

The cohort consisted of approximately 670 healthy bone marrow donors. At the time of sampling, all cohort members were nominally healthy, though unrecorded immune exposures were likely present. The donor tested CMV seropositive, placing the donor among the approximately 290 seropositive members of the cohort. A peripheral blood sample was collected from each donor, and TCR beta sequencing was performed on peripheral blood mononuclear cells. Genomic DNA extraction from the blood cell samples was performed with the Qiagen DNeasy Blood Extraction Kit. The germline V gene gives CDR1 as SGHRS and CDR2 as YFSETQ. Trimming removed 3 bases from V and 1 base from J, leaving 13 bases between the germline ends. The CDR3 numbers 15 residues from cysteine through phenylalanine. Only the CDR3 part of the read is kept: 45 bases, read in frame from the first base.

This clonotype was obtained from a man aged 50 to 59 in good health and CMV-seropositive. This chain is built from TRBV5-1 and TRBJ2-5; a tentative D call is TRBD2 (5 bases match). The sequenced sample consisted of PBMCs. The DNA sequence is given as TGCGCCAGCAGCTGGGCCCTAAGCGGCCAAGAGACCCAGTACTTC. This encodes CASSWALSGQETQYF. The CDR3, completed at both ends by the reference TRBV5-1 and TRBJ2-5 genes, gives the full variable domain KAGVTQTPRYLIKTRGQQVTLSCSPISGHRSVSWYQQTPGQGLQFLFEYFSETQRNKGNFPGRFSGRQFSNSRSEMNVSTLELGDSALYLCASSWALSGQETQYFGPGTRLLVL.